Each of the 32 T cell receptor beta chains below was sequenced from the same sample in a study of blood T cells in healthy people across ages. Alongside a J-beta primer mix, a sample-barcoded 5' primer served in a second PCR lasting roughly 6 to 11 cycles. TCRdb used MiXCR to reprocess the 5' RACE reads, holding one entry per CDR3 protein. The top ten hold approximately 15% of the sample, which has hundreds of thousands of distinct CDR3 sequences, about 30% seen once. Sequencing input: blood. Receptors originate from a woman over 75 in good health.

A remark on this clonotype: One base away lies a much larger clone, so this may be a sequencing read error. This CDR3 is CASSLAEGRGERNQPQHF. The CDR3 DNA reads as TGTGCCAGCAGTTTAGCGGAGGGCAGGGGGGAGCGCAATCAGCCCCAGCATTTT. This chain uses TRBV12-3 or TRBV12-4 with TRBJ1-5; 7 bases agree with TRBD1. The CDR3 is 18 residues long. V shed 0 bases and J 2 bases; nucleotides not matched to a gene: 10.

This clonotype was seen many times. The chain has TRBV7-8 and TRBJ2-5, with D possibly being TRBD1 (6 bases). The CDR3 runs to 14 residues. V was trimmed by 6 bases and J by 2 bases, leaving 13 bases between them. CDR1 is SGHVS, CDR2 FQNEAQ, per germline. The CDR3 loop is CASRDGTYQETQYF. The CDR3, as DNA: TGTGCCAGCAGGGACGGGACATATCAAGAGACCCAGTACTTC.

This clonotype was counted only a few times. The gene calls are TRBV7-9 and TRBJ1-2; 10 positions match TRBD1. Germline values: CDR1 SEHNR, CDR2 FQNEAQ (reference sequence). CDR3 length: 15 residues. V trimming: 4 bases; J trimming: 6 bases; junction bases outside the gene matches: 8. Here the CDR3 DNA reads TGTGCCAGCAGCTCGTCCGGGACAGGGGTGAATGGCTACACCTTC. Amino acids: CASSSSGTGVNGYTF.

The genes are TRBV11-2 and TRBJ2-3; TRBD1 matches at 9 bases. Germline CDR1 reads SGHAT; CDR2 reads FQNNGV. Trimming at V came to 5 bases and at J to 2 bases, leaving 8 bases not matched to a gene. The CDR3 has 16 amino acids. In DNA form, the CDR3 reads TGTGCCAGCAGCCTTGGGACAGGGAGAACCACAGATACGCAGTATTTT. Translating it yields CASSLGTGRTTDTQYF.

This sequence joins TRBV5-1 and TRBJ2-5; TRBD2 is a possible D gene (5 bases). Germline lookup yields CDR1 SGHRS and CDR2 YFSETQ. The CDR3 sequence is 15 residues long. V shed 4 bases and J shed 11 bases, with 24 bases lying between them. CDR3 protein: CASSALPIGNNEQYF. In nucleotides, the CDR3 is TGCGCCAGCAGCGCCCTACCGATCGGGAACAATGAGCAGTACTTC.

This clonotype was seen many times. The gene calls are TRBV4-2 and TRBJ1-2; D is unresolved. V was shortened by 0 bases and J by 4 bases, with 18 bases between the two germline ends. This CDR3 contains 17 residues. Germline V gene data show CDR1 as LGHNA and CDR2 as YNFKEQ. Here the CDR3 DNA reads TGTGCCAGCAGCCAAGATCATAAGCTCCTAGCTGGCTATGGCTACACCTTC. Amino acids: CASSQDHKLLAGYGYTF.

There are many counts of this clonotype. The chain has TRBV20-1 and TRBJ2-3, with 10 nucleotides matching TRBD1. The V gene end was trimmed by 3 bases and the J gene end by 4 bases; junction bases not matched to a gene: 4. CDR3 length equals 14 residues. Germline CDR1 DFQATT, CDR2 SNEGSKA (reference sequence). CDR3 DNA: TGCAGTGCTAGGGGGACAGGGGTGGCAGATACGCAGTATTTT. Its protein is CSARGTGVADTQYF.

A word on this clonotype: At one of its ends the junction is not consistent with the germline gene, which may arise from a read error. V is TRBV20-1 and J is TRBJ2-1; tentatively, D is TRBD2 (5 bases). There are 12 residues in the CDR3. Germline V gene lookup returns CDR1 DFQATT and CDR2 SNEGSKA (reference sequence). Here the CDR3 DNA reads TGCGGTGCGAGTGTGACTAACGATGAGCAGTTCTTC. This gives the protein CGASVTNDEQFF.

This clonotype occurred many times. This chain uses TRBV29-1 with TRBJ2-5; 9 positions agree with TRBD1. The CDR3 sequence is 12 residues long. V trimming: 7 bases; J trimming: 2 bases; junction bases outside the gene matches: 2. Per germline, CDR1 SQVTM and CDR2 ANQGSEA. CDR3 coding DNA: TGCAGCGGCGGGACAGGGCAAGAGACCCAGTACTTC. It yields the protein CSGGTGQETQYF.

In regard to this clonotype: One base away lies a much larger clone, so this may be a sequencing read error. The V and J genes are TRBV5-1 and TRBJ2-7, with 8 nucleotides matching TRBD1. CDR1 is SGHRS, CDR2 YFSETQ, per germline. CDR3 length: 15 amino acids. The V segment lost 4 bases and the J segment 7 bases; nucleotides outside the gene matches: 13. DNA for the CDR3: TGCGCCAGCAGCGGTCTCCAGGGGGCGTACAATGAGCAGTACTTC. Translating gives CASSGLQGAYNEQYF.

This clonotype occurred once. A much bigger clone sits one base away, suggesting this may be a read error. This rearrangement joins TRBV27 to TRBJ2-3; TRBD2 matches 9 bases. The length of the CDR3 is 18 residues. Trimming cost V 6 bases and J 3 bases; bases outside gene matches: 16. CDR1 and CDR2 (germline): MNHEY, SMNVEV (reference sequence). CDR3 sequence reads: CASRSLGGGARVTDTQYF. The CDR3 DNA is TGTGCCAGCAGGAGCCTCGGCGGGGGGGCAAGAGTTACAGATACGCAGTATTTT.

Of note for this clonotype: One end of the junction is discordant with germline, which a read error may explain. The V gene is TRBV24-1, the J gene TRBJ1-5; D not certain. The CDR3 is made up of 13 amino acids. Per germline, CDR1 KGHDR and CDR2 SFDVKD. CDR3 nucleotide sequence: TGTGCCGCCAGCAATGGGGTGACATCGCCCCAGCATTTT. Translation: CAASNGVTSPQHF.

This clonotype was detected many times. This chain connects TRBV14 to TRBJ2-3; D remains unclear. CDR1 and CDR2 from the germline V gene are SGHDN and FVKESK. There are 13 residues in the CDR3. Trimming cost V 0 bases and J 7 bases, with 8 bases left between them. This chain's CDR3 is CASSQDLGNTQYF. Here the CDR3 DNA reads TGTGCCAGCAGCCAAGATTTGGGGAATACGCAGTATTTT.

At least ten counts were recorded for this clonotype. The V and J genes are TRBV12-3 or TRBV12-4 and TRBJ2-3; possible D gene TRBD1, 6 bases. This CDR3 has 16 residues. V lost 5 bases and J lost 1, with 16 bases in between. CDR3: CASSQSQGRGTDTQYF. Written as DNA, the CDR3 is TGTGCCAGCAGTCAATCACAGGGAAGGGGCACAGATACGCAGTATTTT.

In this sample, this clonotype turned up a few times. A much larger clone is a single base away; this may be a read error. The chain employs TRBV9 and TRBJ2-7; D not certain. The V gene's germline CDR1 is SGDLS and CDR2 YYNGEE. The CDR3 has 13 residues. With 2 bases removed from V and 7 bases from J, the gap between germline ends came to 13 bases. The CDR3 DNA reads as TGTGCCAGCAGCGTGGACCTTTTCGATGAGCAGTACTTC. Its protein product is CASSVDLFDEQYF. Using reference TRBV9 and TRBJ2-7 for the parts outside the CDR3, the full variable domain is DSGVTQTPKHLITATGQRVTLRCSPRSGDLSVYWYQQSLDQGLQFLIQYYNGEERAKGNILERFSAQQFPDLHSELNLSSLELGDSALYFCASSVDLFDEQYFGPGTRLTVT.

This clonotype was seen a few times. One base away lies a much larger clone, so this may be a sequencing read error. The V gene is TRBV20-1, the J gene TRBJ2-3; the D is unclear. The CDR3 is 14 amino acids. CDR1 and CDR2 from the germline V gene are DFQATT and SNEGSKA (reference sequence). In DNA, the CDR3 is TGCAATGCTAGAAATTCTAAGGGTACAGATACGCAGTATTTT. The encoded protein is CNARNSKGTDTQYF.

This chain links TRBV20-1 with TRBJ2-5; 13 positions match TRBD2. V was pared by 3 bases and J by 1 base, with 14 bases of the junction left unmatched. CDR3 length: 19 residues. Germline CDR1 is DFQATT and CDR2 is SNEGSKA (reference sequence). The CDR3 coding sequence is TGCAGTGCTAGCCGTCCGCCGGGACTAGCGGGGACGCGCCAAGAGACCCAGTACTTC. Translating gives CSASRPPGLAGTRQETQYF.

This clonotype was counted at least ten times. The rearrangement links TRBV20-1 to TRBJ2-5, with a weak D call TRBD2 (6 bases). Germline loops: CDR1 DFQATT, CDR2 SNEGSKA (reference sequence). The V end was cut by 6 bases, the J end by 1 base, with 6 bases between. The CDR3 has 11 residues. CDR3 region: CSAEGQETQYF. The DNA of the CDR3 is TGCAGTGCGGAGGGCCAAGAGACCCAGTACTTC.

This clonotype was observed a few times. The chain is built from TRBV2 and TRBJ1-2; 7 bases line up with TRBD1. Germline V gives CDR1 SNHLY, CDR2 FYNNEI. The CDR3 sequence is 16 residues long. V was clipped by 3 bases and J by 2 bases; unmatched bases: 9. The DNA of the CDR3 is TGTGCCAGCAGTGACGGAAGGGGGCGGGAAAACTATGGCTACACCTTC. Its translation: CASSDGRGRENYGYTF. Complete variable domain (other parts from reference TRBV2 and TRBJ1-2): EPEVTQTPSHQVTQMGQEVILRCVPISNHLYFYWYRQILGQKVEFLVSFYNNEISEKSEIFDDQFSVERPDGSNFTLKIRSTKLEDSAMYFCASSDGRGRENYGYTFGSGTRLTVV.

The gene calls are TRBV6-2 or TRBV6-3 and TRBJ1-5, with D tentatively TRBD1 (5 bases). The CDR3 spans 14 residues. V was pared by 7 bases and J by 5 bases, with 15 bases between. Germline V lookup: CDR1 MNHEY, CDR2 SVGEGT. CDR3 residues: CASIERGAYQPQHF. Here the CDR3 DNA reads TGTGCCAGCATTGAAAGAGGGGCCTATCAGCCCCAGCATTTT.

In its sample, this clonotype was seen many times. This chain connects TRBV29-1 to TRBJ2-7, with D tentatively TRBD1 (6 bases). Trimming pared 4 bases from V and 0 bases from J, leaving 7 bases between. This CDR3 contains 12 residues. CDR1 is SQVTM and CDR2 is ANQGSEA in the germline V gene. The CDR3 bases are TGCAGCGTTGCGGACAGCTCCTACGAGCAGTACTTC. It is translated as CSVADSSYEQYF.

There are a few counts of this clonotype. This could be a read error, since a much larger clone is one nucleotide away. The chain employs TRBV3-1 and TRBJ2-6, with D maybe TRBD1 (6 bases). The CDR3 spans 15 residues. Per germline, CDR1 LGHDT and CDR2 YNNKEL (reference sequence). CDR3 sequence: CASSQLGAGANVRTF. CDR3 DNA: TGTGCCAGCAGCCAATTGGGGGCTGGGGCCAACGTCCGGACTTTC. The full variable domain, its missing parts supplied by reference TRBV3-1 and TRBJ2-6, is DTAVSQTPKYLVTQMGNDKSIKCEQNLGHDTMYWYKQDSKKFLKIMFSYNNKELIINETVPNRFSPKSPDKAHLNLHINSLELGDSAVYFCASSQLGAGANVRTFGAGSRLTVL.

The rearrangement uses TRBV20-1 and TRBJ1-5; D is perhaps TRBD1 (5 bases). The germline V gene has CDR1 DFQATT and CDR2 SNEGSKA (reference sequence). This CDR3 has 15 amino acids. Trimming cost V 7 bases and J 2 bases, with 18 bases left between them. CDR3 coding DNA: TGCAGTGTCGCCCGGGCCTTGGGGGGCAATCAGCCCCAGCATTTT. Its translation is CSVARALGGNQPQHF.

This clonotype was seen at least ten times. The chain joins TRBV29-1 to TRBJ2-5; D may be TRBD2 (6 bases). The CDR3 loop spans 11 amino acids. The germline gives CDR1 SQVTM, CDR2 ANQGSEA. Trimming left V 3 bases short and J 5 bases short, with 7 bases between. As DNA, the CDR3 is TGCAGCGTTGACAGCGGGGAGACCCAGTACTTC. Its translation: CSVDSGETQYF.

In this sample, this clonotype turned up many times. The chain has TRBV5-6 and TRBJ2-3; D is ambiguous. The CDR3 loop spans 13 amino acids. The germline gives CDR1 SGHDT, CDR2 YYEEEE. V dropped 0 bases and J dropped 6 bases, with 8 bases sitting between them. In DNA, the CDR3 is TGTGCCAGCAGCTTGGCTTCGTGGGATACGCAGTATTTT. As protein: CASSLASWDTQYF.

There are many counts of this clonotype. The rearrangement uses TRBV7-2 and TRBJ1-6; 7 bases map to TRBD1. The germline gives CDR1 SGHTA, CDR2 FQGNSA. J was trimmed by 17 bases and V by 1 base; bases with no gene match: 14. The CDR3 totals 15 residues. The CDR3 region is CASSLVGTAQMGVHF. The CDR3 DNA sequence: TGTGCCAGCAGCTTAGTAGGGACAGCACAAATGGGAGTCCACTTT.

This rearrangement joins TRBV30 to TRBJ1-2; TRBD1 matches 8 bases. The germline V gene has CDR1 GTSNPN and CDR2 SVGIG (reference sequence). V shed 0 bases and J 0 bases; nucleotides not matched to a gene: 6. This CDR3 contains 16 residues. CDR3 region: CAWSVTRTGTNYGYTF. In nucleotides, the CDR3 is TGTGCCTGGAGTGTAACCAGGACAGGGACTAACTATGGCTACACCTTC.

This clonotype has just a few counts. A read error may produce the germline difference seen at one junction end. This sequence joins TRBV7-3 and TRBJ2-3; 7 bases align to TRBD1. The germline gives CDR1 SGHTA, CDR2 FQGTGA. The CDR3 is 13 amino acids. The CDR3 protein is CASGLDRTDTQYF. The CDR3 DNA reads as TGTGCCAGCGGCTTGGACAGGACAGATACGCAGTATTTT.

This clonotype has ten or more counts. The chain recombines TRBV5-5 with TRBJ2-3, with D perhaps being TRBD1 or TRBD2 (5 bases each). The length of the CDR3 is 13 residues. The V gene's germline CDR1 is SGHKS and CDR2 YYEKEE (reference sequence). The V and J ends lost 4 bases and 3 bases respectively, with 9 bases between them. The CDR3 bases are TGTGCCAGCAGCCCCGGGGCGACAGATACGCAGTATTTT. Its protein is CASSPGATDTQYF. The full variable domain, rest sourced from reference TRBV5-5 and TRBJ2-3, is DAGVTQSPTHLIKTRGQQVTLRCSPISGHKSVSWYQQVLGQGPQFIFQYYEKEERGRGNFPDRFSARQFPNYSSELNVNALLLGDSALYLCASSPGATDTQYFGPGTRLTVL.

This clonotype was picked up a small number of times. A much more abundant neighbour one base away suggests this may be a read error. J is TRBJ2-7 and V is TRBV20-1, with 8 bases aligning to TRBD1. The CDR3 loop spans 14 amino acids. With 6 bases clipped from V and 7 bases from J, the junction kept 14 bases outside the gene matches. Looked up from germline, CDR1 is DFQATT and CDR2 is SNEGSKA (reference sequence). For the CDR3, the DNA is TGCAGTGCGAGCAGGGGGCTGATGTACAATGAGCAGTACTTC. Its protein product is CSASRGLMYNEQYF.

The chain is built from TRBV7-2 and TRBJ2-5; D is possibly TRBD2 (7 bases). V lost 6 bases and J lost 5, with 19 bases in between. The CDR3 is 15 amino acids. Germline loops: CDR1 SGHTA, CDR2 FQGNSA. The CDR3 sequence: CASRQTGRARETQYF. In DNA, the CDR3 is TGTGCCAGCAGACAAACAGGGAGGGCGCGGGAGACCCAGTACTTC.

CDR3 coding DNA: TGCAGTGCTAGACGTCCGGGACAGGGGTCCCTTAAGAATTCACCCCTCCACTTT. Translation gives CSARRPGQGSLKNSPLHF. The gene calls are TRBV20-1 and TRBJ1-6; TRBD1 agrees at 10 bases. The length of the CDR3 is 18 residues. Germline CDR1 reads DFQATT; CDR2 reads SNEGSKA (reference sequence). V shed 2 bases and J 7 bases; nucleotides not matched to a gene: 14.